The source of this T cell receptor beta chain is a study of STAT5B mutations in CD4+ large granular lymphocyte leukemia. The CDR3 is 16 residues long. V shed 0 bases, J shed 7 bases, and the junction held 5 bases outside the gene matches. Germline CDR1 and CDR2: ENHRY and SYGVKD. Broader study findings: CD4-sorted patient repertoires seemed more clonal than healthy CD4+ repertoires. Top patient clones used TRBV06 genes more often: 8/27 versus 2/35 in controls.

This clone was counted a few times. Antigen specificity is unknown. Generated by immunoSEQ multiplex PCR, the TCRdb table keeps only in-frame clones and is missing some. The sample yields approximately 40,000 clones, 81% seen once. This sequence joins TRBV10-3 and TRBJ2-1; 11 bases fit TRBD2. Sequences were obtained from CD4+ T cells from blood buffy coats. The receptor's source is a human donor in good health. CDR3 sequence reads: CAISESATSGENEQFF. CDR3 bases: TGTGCCATCAGTGAGTCGGCGACTAGCGGGGAAAATGAGCAGTTCTTC.